The text below deals with one T cell receptor (beta chain). The antigen is unknown. These data are taken from a study of T cell responses to AZD1222 COVID-19 vaccine. Study-level background: Timing groups of about 4 and about 12 weeks for second doses were pooled.

The V gene's germline CDR1 is SGHVS and CDR2 FQNEAQ. V shed 7 bases and J shed 4 bases, with 10 bases lying between them. The CDR3 is made up of 13 amino acids. Profiled with immunoSEQ multiplex PCR; TCRdb holds only in-frame clones, not every one. Of more than 95,000 clones listed, 80% to 90% are singletons. Points from the study as a whole: Donors were largely white British and mainly female; clonal diversity was possibly underestimated.

The chain is built from TRBV7-8 and TRBJ2-2, with D possibly being TRBD1 (6 bases). This specimen was peripheral blood, taken on day 0 of AZD1222 vaccination. The source is an adult in good health. The DNA for the CDR3 is TGTGCCAGCACCCGGGACATCACCGGGGAGCTGTTTTTT. Translating gives CASTRDITGELFF.